The text below deals with one T cell receptor (beta chain). Its specificity is unknown. As every portion of the isolated RNA was reverse transcribed, the sequencing read expressed TCRB transcripts. The protocol was immunoSEQ multiplex PCR, while the TCRdb copy is restricted to in-frame clones and leaves out a portion. The table has 250,000 to 300,000 clones, roughly an eighth seen once; the top ten hold approximately 0.015%. This sample stems from a study of beta chain features in type 1 diabetes. Study-wide points: The naive, central memory and Treg TCRB repertoires of patients appeared to be more similar to one another than those of healthy donors. All four CD4+ subsets from Type 1 diabetes patients carried moderately but significantly shorter TCRB CDR3s. More deletions and fewer insertions at VDJ junctions were seen in type 1 diabetes patients.

This CDR3 is built from 14 residues. The J segment lost 7 bases and the V segment lost 3 bases, leaving 10 bases of the junction unmatched. Germline loops: CDR1 SGHRS, CDR2 YFSETQ. Every sorted population was more than 95% pure. The chain is built from TRBV5-1 and TRBJ2-7, with 7 bases fitting TRBD2. This clonotype was sampled from a man aged 25-45 years with type 1 diabetes. Sequencing was carried out using naive CD4+ T cells from blood. The CDR3 loop is CASSSLPGGGEQYF. Here the CDR3 DNA reads TGCGCCAGCAGCTCGCTACCGGGAGGAGGGGAGCAGTACTTC. Supplemented by reference TRBV5-1 and TRBJ2-7, the full variable domain reads KAGVTQTPRYLIKTRGQQVTLSCSPISGHRSVSWYQQTPGQGLQFLFEYFSETQRNKGNFPGRFSGRQFSNSRSEMNVSTLELGDSALYLCASSSLPGGGEQYFGPGTRLTVT.